Below, one TCR beta chain is given with its context. Only a few counts were recorded for this clonotype. What antigen it recognizes has not been identified. Base qualities are not recorded, but no much larger clone differs from it by a single base. The cysteine opens and the phenylalanine closes a CDR3 of 14 amino acids. Just the 42-base CDR3 DNA is kept, in frame starting at base 1. Sequences SGDLS (CDR1) and YYNGEE (CDR2) are obtained from the germline V gene. V sheds 2 bases and J sheds 9 bases, leaving 17 bases between their ends. The approximately 41 donors, aged about 6 to 95 years, were systemically healthy Caucasian individuals from Russia. Each donor gave ten milliliters of peripheral blood, collected into EDTA-treated Vacutainer tubes. Ficoll-Paque density-gradient centrifugation was used to isolate PBMCs, with at least 6.5 million obtained per sample. Trizol reagent was used to extract total RNA from PBMCs, with at least 5.5 micrograms per sample. For every donor, an aliquot of PBMCs went through flow cytometry to measure the percentages of naive CD45RAhigh/CD27high T cells.

This sample stems from a study of blood T cells in healthy people across ages (dated by TCRdb to between 2015 and 2017). The study in broad terms: In model experiments, roughly one uniquely barcoded TCR beta cDNA molecule per two T cells was captured by template switching. Two additional independent replicas of 1 million unique cDNA reads from the same blood draw were analyzed for two donors (one aged 18 to 29 and one aged 80 or older). Four age groups were formed from the donors: young (average approximately 17 years), middle-aged (just under 40), aged (under 70) and long-lived (around 82). Donors of different ages were randomly distributed across sequencing lanes to avoid experimental bias. To track age-related changes in TCR beta repertoire diversity, the study relied on deep sequencing normalized with unique cDNA molecular identifiers.

The library was made by 5' RACE. The instrument was an Illumina HiSeq 2500. The second PCR ran for about 7 to 11 cycles and used a J-beta primer mix along with a sample-barcoded 5' primer. A template-switch 5' adaptor carrying 12 random nucleotides introduced a unique molecular identifier onto each TCR beta cDNA molecule. Each sample yielded at least 3 million CDR3-containing paired-end reads. The Mint cDNA synthesis kit, primed by a TRBC-specific oligonucleotide, was used to synthesize first-strand cDNA from all RNA. All cDNA was treated with uracil-DNA glycosylase and then went through a first 18-cycle PCR with the universal primers M1SS and BC2_uni_R. In the authors' own workflow: Each sample was normalized by randomly selecting 1 million high-quality reads, each carrying a distinct molecular identifier. Reads sharing molecular identifiers were discarded rather than binned into consensus sequences. CDR3 identification, clonotype clustering and error correction used MiTCR with a Q25 quality threshold and the strictest error-elimination algorithm. A nonparametric unseen species model with Euler transformation was used to estimate a lower bound on total TCR beta diversity. TCRdb passed the public sequencing reads through fastp at Q25 and MiXCR, retaining productive beta sequences. Rows with one shared CDR3 protein collapse into an entry with the most common genes and DNA. The V and J calls follow TCRdb's processing rather than the paper's. This sample has fewer than 2,000,000 distinct CDR3 sequences in its table, and roughly 32% of those were observed once. Approximately 11% of the sample rests with the top ten.

General findings and caveats noted by the study authors: As age increased, observed TCR beta diversity per million T cells dropped in a roughly linear way, and a significant reduction was already evident by age about 40. A strong correlation was found between observed TCR beta diversity and the percentage of naive T cells measured by flow cytometry. The CMV infection status of donors was not known, potentially confounding age-related changes in expanded clonotypes. Since profiling was done on bulk unsorted PBMCs, naive and antigen-experienced compartments could not be conclusively compared. Compared with the aged group, more naive CD4+ T cells, fewer expanded clones and increased TCR diversity were shown by the long-lived group, suggesting age selection. Estimates of total diversity based on one million sequenced T cells were regarded as lower bounds and as underestimates.

Sequenced sample: blood. The chain employs TRBV9 and TRBJ1-2; TRBD1 is a possible D gene, resting on 6 matching bases. The receptor's source is a woman aged 25 to 45 in good health. The base sequence is TGTGCCAGCAGCGTGACACAGGGTCAGGGTAGCTACACCTTC. Its protein product is CASSVTQGQGSYTF.